This note documents a single T cell receptor (beta chain) sequence. The antigen is undetermined. These data originate in a study of cytomegalovirus exposure and HLA in healthy donors. The wider study: Clustering assigned 70% to 90% of the roughly 370 genotyped donors to the Caucasian-associated ancestry cluster. Study conclusions and caveats: Generally TCR sequences proved uncommon, though certain public TCRs appeared in numerous donors. Several of the most significant clusters appeared, in a later analysis, to be linked to common viral pathogens.

With 60 Vbeta and 13 Jbeta primers, the PCR was carried out. Sequencing was performed with immunoSEQ multiplex PCR; in TCRdb, only in-frame clones are kept and a portion is missing. The repertoire holds 210,000 or so clones, with about 83% as singletons. The CDR3 runs 15 residues. Germline V gene sequence: CDR1 SGHAT, CDR2 FQNNGV. Trimming took 5 bases from V and 0 from J; bases not matched to a gene: 2. The TCR comes from a man in his forties in good health and CMV-seronegative. The chain employs TRBV11-2 and TRBJ2-1; 9 positions agree with TRBD2. The sample taken for sequencing was PBMCs. CDR3 DNA sequence: TGTGCCAGCAGCCTAGCGGGGAGCTCCTACAATGAGCAGTTCTTC. It is translated as CASSLAGSSYNEQFF.